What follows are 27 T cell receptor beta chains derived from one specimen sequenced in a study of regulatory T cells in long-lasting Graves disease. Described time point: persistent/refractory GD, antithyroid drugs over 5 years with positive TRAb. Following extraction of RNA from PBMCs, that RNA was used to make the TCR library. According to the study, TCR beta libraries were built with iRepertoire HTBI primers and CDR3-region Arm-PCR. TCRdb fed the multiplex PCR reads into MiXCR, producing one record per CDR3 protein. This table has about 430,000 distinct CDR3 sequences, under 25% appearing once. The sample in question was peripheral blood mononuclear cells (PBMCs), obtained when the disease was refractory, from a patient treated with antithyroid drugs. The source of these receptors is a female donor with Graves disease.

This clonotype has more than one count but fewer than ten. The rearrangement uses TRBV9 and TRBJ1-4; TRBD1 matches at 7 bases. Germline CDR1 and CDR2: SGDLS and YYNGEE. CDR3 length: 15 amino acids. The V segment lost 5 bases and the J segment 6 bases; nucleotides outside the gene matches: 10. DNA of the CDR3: TGTGCCAGCAGGGCTCGTACAGGGGTCGATGAAAAACTGTTTTTT. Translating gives CASRARTGVDEKLFF.

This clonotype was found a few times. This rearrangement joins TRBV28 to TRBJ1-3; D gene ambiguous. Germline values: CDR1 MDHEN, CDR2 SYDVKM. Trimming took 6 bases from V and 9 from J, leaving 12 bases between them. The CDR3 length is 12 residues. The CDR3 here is CASREPPGTIYF. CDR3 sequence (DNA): TGTGCCAGCAGGGAACCGCCCGGCACCATATATTTT.

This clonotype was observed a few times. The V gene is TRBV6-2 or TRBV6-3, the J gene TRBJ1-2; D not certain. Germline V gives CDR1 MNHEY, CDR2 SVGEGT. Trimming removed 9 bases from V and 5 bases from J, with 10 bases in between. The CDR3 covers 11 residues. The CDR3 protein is CASWTAYGYTF. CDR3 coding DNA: TGTGCCAGTTGGACTGCTTATGGCTACACCTTC.

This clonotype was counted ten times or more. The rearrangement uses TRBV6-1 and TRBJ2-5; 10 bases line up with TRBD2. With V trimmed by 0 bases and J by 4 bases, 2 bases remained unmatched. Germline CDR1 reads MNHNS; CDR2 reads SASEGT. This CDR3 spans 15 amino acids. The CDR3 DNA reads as TGTGCCAGCAGTGAAGCTAGCGGGAGGTTAGAGACCCAGTACTTC. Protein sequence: CASSEASGRLETQYF.

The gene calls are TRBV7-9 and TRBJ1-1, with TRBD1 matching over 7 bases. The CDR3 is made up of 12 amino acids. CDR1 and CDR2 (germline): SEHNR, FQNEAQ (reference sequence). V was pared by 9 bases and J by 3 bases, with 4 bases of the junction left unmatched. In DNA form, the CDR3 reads TGTGCCAGTACAGACAGGGACACTGAAGCTTTCTTT. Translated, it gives CASTDRDTEAFF.

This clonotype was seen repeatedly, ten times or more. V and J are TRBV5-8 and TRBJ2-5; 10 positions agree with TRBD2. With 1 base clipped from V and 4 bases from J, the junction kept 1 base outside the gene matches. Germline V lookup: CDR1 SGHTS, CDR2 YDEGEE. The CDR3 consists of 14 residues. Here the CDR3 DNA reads TGTGCCAGCAGCTTGATAGCGGGGGGAGAGACCCAGTACTTC. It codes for CASSLIAGGETQYF.

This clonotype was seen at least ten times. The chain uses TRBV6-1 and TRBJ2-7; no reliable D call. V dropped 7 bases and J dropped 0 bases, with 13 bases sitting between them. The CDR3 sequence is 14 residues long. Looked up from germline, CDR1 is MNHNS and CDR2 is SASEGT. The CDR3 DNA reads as TGTGCCAGCAAACCACAGCAGACCTCCTACGAGCAGTACTTC. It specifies CASKPQQTSYEQYF.

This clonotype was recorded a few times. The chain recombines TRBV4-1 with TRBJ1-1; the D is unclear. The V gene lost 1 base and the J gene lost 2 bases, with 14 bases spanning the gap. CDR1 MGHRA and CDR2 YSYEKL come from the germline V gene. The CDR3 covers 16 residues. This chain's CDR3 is CASSQVLTVINTEAFF. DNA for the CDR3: TGCGCCAGCAGCCAAGTTCTCACAGTTATCAACACTGAAGCTTTCTTT.

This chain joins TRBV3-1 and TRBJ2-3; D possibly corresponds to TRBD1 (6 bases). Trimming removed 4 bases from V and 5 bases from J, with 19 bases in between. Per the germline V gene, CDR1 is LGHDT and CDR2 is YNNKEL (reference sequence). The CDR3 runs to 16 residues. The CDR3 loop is CASSPRDIIGQDTQYF. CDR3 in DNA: TGTGCCAGCAGCCCCCGGGACATAATCGGGCAAGATACGCAGTATTTT.

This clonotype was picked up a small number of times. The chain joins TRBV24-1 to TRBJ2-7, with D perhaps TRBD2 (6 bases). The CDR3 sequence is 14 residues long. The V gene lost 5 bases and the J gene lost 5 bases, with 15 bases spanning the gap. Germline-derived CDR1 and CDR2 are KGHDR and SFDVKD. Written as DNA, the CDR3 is TGTGCCACCAGTGGTTCCGGGAGTCTCGACGAGCAGTACTTC. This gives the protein CATSGSGSLDEQYF.

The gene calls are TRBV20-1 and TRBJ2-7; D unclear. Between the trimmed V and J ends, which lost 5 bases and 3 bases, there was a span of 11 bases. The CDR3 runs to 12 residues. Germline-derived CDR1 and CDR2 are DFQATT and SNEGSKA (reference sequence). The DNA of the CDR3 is TGCAGTGCTCCACCGGACGGCTACGAGCAGTACTTC. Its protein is CSAPPDGYEQYF.

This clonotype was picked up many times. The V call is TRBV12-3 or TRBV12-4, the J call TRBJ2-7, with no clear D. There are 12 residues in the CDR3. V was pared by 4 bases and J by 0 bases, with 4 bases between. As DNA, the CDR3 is TGTGCCAGCAGTTCTAGCTCCTACGAGCAGTACTTC. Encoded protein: CASSSSSYEQYF.

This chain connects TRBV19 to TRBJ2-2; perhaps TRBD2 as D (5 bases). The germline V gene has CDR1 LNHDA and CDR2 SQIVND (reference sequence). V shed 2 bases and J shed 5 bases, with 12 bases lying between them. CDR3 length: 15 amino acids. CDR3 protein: CASSISLRGTGELFF. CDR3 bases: TGTGCCAGTAGTATATCCCTGCGAGGGACCGGGGAGCTGTTTTTT.

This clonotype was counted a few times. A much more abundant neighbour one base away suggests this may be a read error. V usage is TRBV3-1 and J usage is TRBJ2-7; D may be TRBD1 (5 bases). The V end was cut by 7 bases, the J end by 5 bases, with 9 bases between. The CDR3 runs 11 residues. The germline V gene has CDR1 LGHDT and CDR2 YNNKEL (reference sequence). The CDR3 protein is CASNQGHEQYF. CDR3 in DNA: TGTGCCAGCAACCAGGGCCACGAGCAGTACTTC.

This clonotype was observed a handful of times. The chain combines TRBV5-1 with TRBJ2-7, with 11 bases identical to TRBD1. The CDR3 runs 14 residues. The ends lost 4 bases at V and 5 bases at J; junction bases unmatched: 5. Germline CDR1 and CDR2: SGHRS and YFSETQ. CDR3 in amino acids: CASSPWTGGDEQYF. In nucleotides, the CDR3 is TGCGCCAGCAGCCCTTGGACAGGGGGCGACGAGCAGTACTTC. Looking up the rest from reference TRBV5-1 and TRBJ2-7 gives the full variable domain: KAGVTQTPRYLIKTRGQQVTLSCSPISGHRSVSWYQQTPGQGLQFLFEYFSETQRNKGNFPGRFSGRQFSNSRSEMNVSTLELGDSALYLCASSPWTGGDEQYFGPGTRLTVT.

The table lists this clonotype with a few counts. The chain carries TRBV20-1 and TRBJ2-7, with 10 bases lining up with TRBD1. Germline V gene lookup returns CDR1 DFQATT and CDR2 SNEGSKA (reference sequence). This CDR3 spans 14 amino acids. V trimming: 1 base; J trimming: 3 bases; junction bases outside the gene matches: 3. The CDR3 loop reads CSARGDRGNYEQYF. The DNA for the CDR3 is TGCAGTGCTAGAGGGGACAGGGGAAACTACGAGCAGTACTTC.

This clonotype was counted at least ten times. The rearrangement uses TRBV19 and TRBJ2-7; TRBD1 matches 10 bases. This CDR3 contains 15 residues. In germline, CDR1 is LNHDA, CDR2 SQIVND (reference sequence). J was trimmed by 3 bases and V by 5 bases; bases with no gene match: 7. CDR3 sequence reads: CASSLSDRGFYEQYF. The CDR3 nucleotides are TGTGCCAGTAGTCTATCGGACAGGGGGTTCTACGAGCAGTACTTC.

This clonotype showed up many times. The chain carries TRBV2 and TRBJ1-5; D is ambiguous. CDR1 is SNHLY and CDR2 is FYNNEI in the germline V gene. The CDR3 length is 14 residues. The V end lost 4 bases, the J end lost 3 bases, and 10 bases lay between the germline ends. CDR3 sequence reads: CASSVGNFNQPQHF. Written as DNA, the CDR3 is TGTGCCAGCAGTGTGGGGAATTTCAATCAGCCCCAGCATTTT.

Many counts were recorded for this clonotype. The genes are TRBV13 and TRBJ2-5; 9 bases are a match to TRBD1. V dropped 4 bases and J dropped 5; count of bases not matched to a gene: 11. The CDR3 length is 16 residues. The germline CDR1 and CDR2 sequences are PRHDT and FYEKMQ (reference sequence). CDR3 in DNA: TGTGCCAGCAGCTCCATCACAGGGGGCAGTGGGGAGACCCAGTACTTC. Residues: CASSSITGGSGETQYF.

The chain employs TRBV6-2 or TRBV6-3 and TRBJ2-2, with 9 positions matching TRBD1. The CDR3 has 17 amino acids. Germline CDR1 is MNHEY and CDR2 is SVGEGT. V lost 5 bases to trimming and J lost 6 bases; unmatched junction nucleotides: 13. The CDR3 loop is CASSQLPGTGSSGELFF. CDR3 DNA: TGTGCCAGCAGTCAACTTCCCGGGACAGGGTCCTCCGGGGAGCTGTTTTTT.

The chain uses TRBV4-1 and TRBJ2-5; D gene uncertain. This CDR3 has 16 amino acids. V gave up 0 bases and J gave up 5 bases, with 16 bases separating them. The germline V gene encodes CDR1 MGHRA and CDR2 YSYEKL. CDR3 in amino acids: CASSQDNPDPRETQYF. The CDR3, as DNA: TGCGCCAGCAGCCAAGATAATCCGGACCCCCGGGAGACCCAGTACTTC.

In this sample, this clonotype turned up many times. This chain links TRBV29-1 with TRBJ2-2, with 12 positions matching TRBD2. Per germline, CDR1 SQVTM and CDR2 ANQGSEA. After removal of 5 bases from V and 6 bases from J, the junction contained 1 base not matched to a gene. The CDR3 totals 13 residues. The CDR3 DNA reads TGCAGCGTTCTAGCGGGAGGGGCCGGGGAGCTGTTTTTT. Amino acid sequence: CSVLAGGAGELFF.

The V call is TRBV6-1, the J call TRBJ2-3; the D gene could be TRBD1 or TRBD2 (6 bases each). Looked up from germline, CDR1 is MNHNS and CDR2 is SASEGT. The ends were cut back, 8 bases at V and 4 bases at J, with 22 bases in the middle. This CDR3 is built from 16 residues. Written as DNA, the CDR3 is TGTGCCAGCGGCGGTGGGGGGACACAACTCGCAGATACGCAGTATTTT. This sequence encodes CASGGGGTQLADTQYF.

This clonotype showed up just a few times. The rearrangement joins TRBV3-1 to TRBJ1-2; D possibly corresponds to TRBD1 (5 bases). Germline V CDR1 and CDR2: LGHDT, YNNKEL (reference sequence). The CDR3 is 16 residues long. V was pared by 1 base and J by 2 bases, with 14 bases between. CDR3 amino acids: CASSQVGGILNYGYTF. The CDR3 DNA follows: TGTGCCAGCAGCCAAGTGGGGGGGATCCTAAACTATGGCTACACCTTC.

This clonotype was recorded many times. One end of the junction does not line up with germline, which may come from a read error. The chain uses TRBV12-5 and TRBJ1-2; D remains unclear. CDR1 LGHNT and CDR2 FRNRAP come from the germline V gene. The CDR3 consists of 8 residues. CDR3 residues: CASGPLAF. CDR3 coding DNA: TGTGCTAGTGGCCCACTGGCCTTC.

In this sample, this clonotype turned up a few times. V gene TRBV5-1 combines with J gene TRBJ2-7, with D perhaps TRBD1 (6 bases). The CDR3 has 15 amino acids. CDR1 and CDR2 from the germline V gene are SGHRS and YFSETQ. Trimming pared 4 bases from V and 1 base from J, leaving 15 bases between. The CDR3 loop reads CASSLRKDSSYEQYF. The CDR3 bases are TGCGCCAGCAGCCTCAGGAAGGACAGTTCCTACGAGCAGTACTTC.

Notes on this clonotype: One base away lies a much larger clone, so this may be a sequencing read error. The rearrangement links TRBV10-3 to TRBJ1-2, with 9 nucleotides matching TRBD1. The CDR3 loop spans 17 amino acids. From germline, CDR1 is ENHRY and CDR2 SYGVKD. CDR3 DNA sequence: TGTGCCATCAGTAACCCGCGTGGACAGGGGCCGGTCGGAGGCTGCACCTTC. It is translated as CAISNPRGQGPVGGCTF.